The source of this TCR beta chain is a study of identical twins. The trim removed 3 bases at V and 7 bases at J, leaving 8 bases unmatched. CDR1 and CDR2 from the germline V gene are MRHNA and SNTAGT. The CDR3 loop spans 15 amino acids. Every sampled donor was Caucasian and healthy. The study, taken as a whole, reports: Shared out-of-frame alpha sequences (those common to twins) showed excess low generation probability.

TCRdb processed the 5' RACE reads anew with MiXCR; each CDR3 protein has one entry. The table includes 690,000 or so distinct CDR3 sequences, roughly 8% detected once. Points on this clonotype: Its specificity is not known.

The sample also formed part of further work on yellow fever vaccine responses in identical twins. Per that paper: A vaccine T cell response that seemed partly convergent and partly personalized was reported in twins.

This chain links TRBV6-4 with TRBJ1-5; 8 positions match TRBD1. The clonotype originates from a woman between 18 and 30 years old in good health. Sequencing used PBMCs. The CDR3, as DNA: TGTGCCAGCAGTGAGTCCGGGACAGGCGGACAGCCCCAGCATTTT. It is translated as CASSESGTGGQPQHF.